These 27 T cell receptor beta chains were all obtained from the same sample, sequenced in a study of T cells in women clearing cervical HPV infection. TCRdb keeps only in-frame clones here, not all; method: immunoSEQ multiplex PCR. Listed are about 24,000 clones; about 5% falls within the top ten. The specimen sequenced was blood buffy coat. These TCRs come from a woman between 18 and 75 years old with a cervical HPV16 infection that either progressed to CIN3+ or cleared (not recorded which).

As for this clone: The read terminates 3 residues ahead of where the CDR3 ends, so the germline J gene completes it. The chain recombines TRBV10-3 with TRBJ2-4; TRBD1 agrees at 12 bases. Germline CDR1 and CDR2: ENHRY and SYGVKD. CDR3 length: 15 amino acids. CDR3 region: CAIGTGGESNYGQYF. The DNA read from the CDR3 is TGTGCCATAGGGACAGGGGGCGAGTCTAACTATGGT.

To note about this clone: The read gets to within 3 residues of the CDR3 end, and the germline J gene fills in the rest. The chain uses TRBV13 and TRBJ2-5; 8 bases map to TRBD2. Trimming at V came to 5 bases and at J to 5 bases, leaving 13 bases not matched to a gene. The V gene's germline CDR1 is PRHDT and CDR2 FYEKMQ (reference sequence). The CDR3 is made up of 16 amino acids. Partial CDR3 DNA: TGTGCCAGCAGCCCAGAGAGCGGGAGAGGAGGCGAGACC. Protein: CASSPESGRGGET. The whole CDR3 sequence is CASSPESGRGGETQYF.

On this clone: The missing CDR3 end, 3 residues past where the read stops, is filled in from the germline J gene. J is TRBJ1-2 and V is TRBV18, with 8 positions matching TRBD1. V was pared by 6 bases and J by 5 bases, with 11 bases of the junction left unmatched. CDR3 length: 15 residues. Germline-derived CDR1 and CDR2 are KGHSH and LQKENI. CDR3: CASSPQGAGEYGYTF. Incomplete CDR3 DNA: TGTGCCAGCTCCCCTCAGGGGGCAGGGGAATATGGC. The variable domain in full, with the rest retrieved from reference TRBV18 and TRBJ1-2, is NAGVMQNPRHLVRRRGQEARLRCSPMKGHSHVYWYRQLPEEGLKFMVYLQKENIIDESGMPKERFSAEFPKEGPSILRIQQVVRGDSAAYFCASSPQGAGEYGYTFGSGTRLTVV.

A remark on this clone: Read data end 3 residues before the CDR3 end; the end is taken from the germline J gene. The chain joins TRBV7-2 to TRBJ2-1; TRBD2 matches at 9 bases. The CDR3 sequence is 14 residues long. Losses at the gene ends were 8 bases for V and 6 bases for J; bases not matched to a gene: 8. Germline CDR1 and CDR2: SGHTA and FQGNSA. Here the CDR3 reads CASLGSREGNEQFF. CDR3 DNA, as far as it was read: TGTGCCAGCCTGGGTTCGCGGGAGGGCAATGAG. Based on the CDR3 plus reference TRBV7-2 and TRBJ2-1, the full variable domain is GAGVSQSPSNKVTEKGKDVELRCDPISGHTALYWYRQSLGQGLEFLIYFQGNSAPDKSGLPSDRFSAERTGGSVSTLTIQRTQQEDSAVYLCASLGSREGNEQFFGPGTRLTVL.

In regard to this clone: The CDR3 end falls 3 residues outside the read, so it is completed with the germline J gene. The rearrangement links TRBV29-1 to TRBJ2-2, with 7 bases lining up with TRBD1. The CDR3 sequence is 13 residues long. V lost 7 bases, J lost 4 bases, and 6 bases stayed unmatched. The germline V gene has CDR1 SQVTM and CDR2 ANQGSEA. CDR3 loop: CSARRQGTGELFF. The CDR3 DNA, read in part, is TGCAGCGCCAGGCGACAGGGCACCGGGGAG.

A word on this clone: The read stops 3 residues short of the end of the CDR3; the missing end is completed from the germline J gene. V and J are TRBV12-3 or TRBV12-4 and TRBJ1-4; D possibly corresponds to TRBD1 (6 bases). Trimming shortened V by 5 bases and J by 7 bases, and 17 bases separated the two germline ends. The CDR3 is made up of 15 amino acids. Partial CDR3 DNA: TGTGCCAGCAGTCTACAGGGCGGGAGGGGTGAAAAA. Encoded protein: CASSLQGGRGEK. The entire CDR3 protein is CASSLQGGRGEKLFF.

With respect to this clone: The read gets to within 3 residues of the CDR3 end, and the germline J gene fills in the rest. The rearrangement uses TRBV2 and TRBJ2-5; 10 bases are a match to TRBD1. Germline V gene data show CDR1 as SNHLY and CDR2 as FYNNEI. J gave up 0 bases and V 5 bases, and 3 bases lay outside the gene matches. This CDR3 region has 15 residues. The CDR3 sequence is CASSPDRGDQETQYF. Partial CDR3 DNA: TGTGCCAGCAGTCCGGACAGGGGGGACCAAGAGACC.

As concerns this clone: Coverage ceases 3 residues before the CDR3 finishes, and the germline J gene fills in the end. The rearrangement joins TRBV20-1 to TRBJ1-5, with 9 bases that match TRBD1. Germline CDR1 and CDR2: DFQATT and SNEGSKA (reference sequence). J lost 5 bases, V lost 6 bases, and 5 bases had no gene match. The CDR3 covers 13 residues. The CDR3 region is CSARGDRDQPQHF. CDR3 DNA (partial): TGCAGTGCCCGCGGGGACAGGGATCAGCCC.

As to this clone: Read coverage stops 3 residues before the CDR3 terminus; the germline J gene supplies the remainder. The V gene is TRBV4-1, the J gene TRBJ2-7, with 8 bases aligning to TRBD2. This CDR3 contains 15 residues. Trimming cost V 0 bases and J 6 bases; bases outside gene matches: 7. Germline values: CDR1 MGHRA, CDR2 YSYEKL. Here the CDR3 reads CASSQEGTRGSEQYF. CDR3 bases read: TGCGCCAGCAGCCAAGAGGGGACTAGAGGTTCCGAG.

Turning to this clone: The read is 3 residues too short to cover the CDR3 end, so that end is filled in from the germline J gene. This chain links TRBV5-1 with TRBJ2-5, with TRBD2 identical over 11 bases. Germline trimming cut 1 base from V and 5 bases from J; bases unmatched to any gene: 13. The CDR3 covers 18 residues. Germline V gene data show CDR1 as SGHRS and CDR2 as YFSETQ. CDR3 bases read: TGCGCCAGCAGCTTGTTCGGTCGCGGGCTAGCGGGGGGTGAGACC. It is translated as CASSLFGRGLAGGET. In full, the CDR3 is CASSLFGRGLAGGETQYF.

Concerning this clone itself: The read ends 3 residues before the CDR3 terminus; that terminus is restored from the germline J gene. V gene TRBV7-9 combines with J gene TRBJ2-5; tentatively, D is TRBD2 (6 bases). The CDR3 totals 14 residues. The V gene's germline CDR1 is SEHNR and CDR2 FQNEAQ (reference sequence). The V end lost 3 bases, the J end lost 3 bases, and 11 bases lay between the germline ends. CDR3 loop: CASSLAGPKETQYF. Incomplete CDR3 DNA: TGTGCCAGCAGCTTGGCGGGGCCGAAAGAGACC.

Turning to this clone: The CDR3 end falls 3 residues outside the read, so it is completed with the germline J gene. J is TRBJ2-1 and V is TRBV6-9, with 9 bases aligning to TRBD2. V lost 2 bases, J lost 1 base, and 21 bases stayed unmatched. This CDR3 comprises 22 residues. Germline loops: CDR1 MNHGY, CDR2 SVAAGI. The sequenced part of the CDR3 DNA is TGTGCCAGCAGTTATCCTGGAGGTATTAGCGGGGGCCCTCGGGCGTCCTACAATGAG. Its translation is CASSYPGGISGGPRASYNE. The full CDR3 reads CASSYPGGISGGPRASYNEQFF.

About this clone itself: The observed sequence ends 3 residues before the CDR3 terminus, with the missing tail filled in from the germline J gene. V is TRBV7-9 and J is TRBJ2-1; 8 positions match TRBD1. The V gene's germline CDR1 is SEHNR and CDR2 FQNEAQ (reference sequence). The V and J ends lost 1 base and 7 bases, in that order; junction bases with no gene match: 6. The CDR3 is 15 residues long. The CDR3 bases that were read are TGTGCCAGCAGCTTAGTCCAGGGGGCATTTAATGAG. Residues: CASSLVQGAFNE. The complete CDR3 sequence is CASSLVQGAFNEQFF.

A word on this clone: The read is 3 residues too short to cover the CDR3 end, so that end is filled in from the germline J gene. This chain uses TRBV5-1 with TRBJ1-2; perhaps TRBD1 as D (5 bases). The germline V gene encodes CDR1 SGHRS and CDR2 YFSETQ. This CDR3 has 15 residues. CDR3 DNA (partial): TGCGCCAGCGGGACTAGCGGGAGGTCCGAGGAGACC. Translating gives CASGTSGRSEET. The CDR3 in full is CASGTSGRSEETYTF.

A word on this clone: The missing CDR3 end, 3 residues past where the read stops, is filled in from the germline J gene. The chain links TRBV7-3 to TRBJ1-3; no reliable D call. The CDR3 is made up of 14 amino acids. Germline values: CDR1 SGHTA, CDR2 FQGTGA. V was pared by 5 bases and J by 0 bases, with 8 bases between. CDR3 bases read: TGTGCCAGCAGCCCGACGGGCTCTGGAAACACC. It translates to CASSPTGSGNT. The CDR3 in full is CASSPTGSGNTIYF.

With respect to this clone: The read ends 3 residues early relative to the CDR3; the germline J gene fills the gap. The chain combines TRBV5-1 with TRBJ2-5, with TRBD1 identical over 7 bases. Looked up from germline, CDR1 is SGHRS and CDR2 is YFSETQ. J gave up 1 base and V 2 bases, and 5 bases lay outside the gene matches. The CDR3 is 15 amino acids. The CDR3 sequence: CASSFGQELQETQYF. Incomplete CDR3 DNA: TGCGCCAGCAGCTTTGGACAGGAACTCCAAGAGACC.

The CDR3 DNA, read in part, is TGCGCCAGCAGCCCAAGACAGGGAAGCACAGATACG. Residues: CASSPRQGSTDT. The whole CDR3 region reads CASSPRQGSTDTQYF. The V gene is TRBV5-1, the J gene TRBJ2-3, with 7 bases lining up with TRBD1. With the read ending 3 residues before the CDR3 end, the germline J gene is used to fill in that end. Germline values: CDR1 SGHRS, CDR2 YFSETQ. This CDR3 is 15 amino acids long. The V and J ends lost 4 bases and 0 bases, in that order; junction bases with no gene match: 5.

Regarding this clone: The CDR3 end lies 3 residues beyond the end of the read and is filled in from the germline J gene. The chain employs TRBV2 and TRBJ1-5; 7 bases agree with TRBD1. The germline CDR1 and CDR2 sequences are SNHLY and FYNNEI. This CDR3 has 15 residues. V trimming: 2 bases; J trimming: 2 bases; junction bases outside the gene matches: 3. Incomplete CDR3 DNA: TGTGCCAGCAGTGAATACAGGGGTGGCAATCAGCCC. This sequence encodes CASSEYRGGNQP. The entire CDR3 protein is CASSEYRGGNQPQHF.

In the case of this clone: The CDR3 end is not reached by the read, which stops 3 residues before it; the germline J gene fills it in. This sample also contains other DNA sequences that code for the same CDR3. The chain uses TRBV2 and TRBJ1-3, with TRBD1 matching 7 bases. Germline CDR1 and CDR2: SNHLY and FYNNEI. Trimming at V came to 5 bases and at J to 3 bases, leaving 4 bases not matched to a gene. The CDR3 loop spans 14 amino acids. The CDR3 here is CASSTNRGGNTIYF. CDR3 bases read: TGTGCCAGCAGTACCAACAGGGGTGGAAACACC.

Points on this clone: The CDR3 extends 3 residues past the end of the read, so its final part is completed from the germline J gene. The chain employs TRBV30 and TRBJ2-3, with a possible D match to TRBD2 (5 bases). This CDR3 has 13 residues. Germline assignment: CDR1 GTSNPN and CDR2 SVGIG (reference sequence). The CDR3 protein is CAWVEGNQETQYF. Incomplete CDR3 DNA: TGTGCCTGGGTTGAGGGCAACCAAGAGACG.

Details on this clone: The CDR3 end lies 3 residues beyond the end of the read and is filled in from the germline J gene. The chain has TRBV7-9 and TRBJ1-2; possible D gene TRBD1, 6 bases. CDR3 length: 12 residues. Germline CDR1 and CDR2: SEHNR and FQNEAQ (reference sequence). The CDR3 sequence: CASSSGAYDYTF. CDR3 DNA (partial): TGTGCCAGCAGCTCAGGGGCCTACGAC.

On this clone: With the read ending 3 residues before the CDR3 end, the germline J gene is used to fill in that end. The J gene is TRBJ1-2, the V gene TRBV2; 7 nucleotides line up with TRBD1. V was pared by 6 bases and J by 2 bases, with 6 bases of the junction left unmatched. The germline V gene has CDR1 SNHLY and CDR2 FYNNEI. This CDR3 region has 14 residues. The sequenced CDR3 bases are TGTGCCAGCAGGGGGGACAGCGAGAACTATGGC. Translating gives CASRGDSENYG. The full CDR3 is CASRGDSENYGYTF.

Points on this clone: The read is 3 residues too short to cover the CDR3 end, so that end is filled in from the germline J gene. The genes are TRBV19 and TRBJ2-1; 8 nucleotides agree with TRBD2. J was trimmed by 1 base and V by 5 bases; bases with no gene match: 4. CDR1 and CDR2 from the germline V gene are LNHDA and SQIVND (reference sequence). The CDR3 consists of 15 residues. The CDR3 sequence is CASSPGLASYNEQFF. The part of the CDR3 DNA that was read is TGTGCCAGTAGTCCCGGACTAGCTTCCTACAATGAG.

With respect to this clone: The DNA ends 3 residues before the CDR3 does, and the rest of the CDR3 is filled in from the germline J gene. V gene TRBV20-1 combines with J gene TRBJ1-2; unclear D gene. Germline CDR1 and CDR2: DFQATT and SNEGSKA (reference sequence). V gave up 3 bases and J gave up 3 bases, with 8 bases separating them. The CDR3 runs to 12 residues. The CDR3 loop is CSARFSDYGYTF. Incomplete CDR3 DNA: TGCAGTGCTAGGTTTTCGGACTATGGC.

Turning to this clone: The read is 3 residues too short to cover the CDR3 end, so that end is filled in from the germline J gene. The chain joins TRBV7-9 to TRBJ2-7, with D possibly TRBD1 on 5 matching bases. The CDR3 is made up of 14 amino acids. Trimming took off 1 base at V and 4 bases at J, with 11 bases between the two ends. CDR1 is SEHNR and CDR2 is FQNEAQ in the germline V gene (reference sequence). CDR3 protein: CASSLEGSWYEQYF. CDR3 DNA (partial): TGTGCCAGCAGCTTAGAGGGGTCTTGGTACGAG.

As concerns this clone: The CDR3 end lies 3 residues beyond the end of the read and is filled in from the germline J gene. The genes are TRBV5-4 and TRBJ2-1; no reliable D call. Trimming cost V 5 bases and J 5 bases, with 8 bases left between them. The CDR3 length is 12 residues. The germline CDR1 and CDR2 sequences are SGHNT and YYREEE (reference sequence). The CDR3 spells CASRKGDNEQFF. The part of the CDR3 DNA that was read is TGTGCCAGCAGGAAGGGTGACAATGAG.

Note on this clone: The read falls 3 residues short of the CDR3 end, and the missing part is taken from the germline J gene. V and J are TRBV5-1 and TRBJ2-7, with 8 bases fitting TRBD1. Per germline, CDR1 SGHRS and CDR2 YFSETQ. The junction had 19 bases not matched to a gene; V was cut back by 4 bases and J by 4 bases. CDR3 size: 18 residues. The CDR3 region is CASSRGLTGAGSAYEQYF. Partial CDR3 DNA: TGCGCCAGCAGCCGGGGACTGACAGGGGCTGGCTCAGCTTACGAG.